This T cell receptor beta chain was observed in a study of OX40 agonist ivuxolimab in advanced cancers. Concerning this clone: The antigen is undetermined.

V was pared by 1 base and J by 3 bases, with 5 bases between. The CDR3 sequence is 12 residues long. Germline V gene lookup returns CDR1 SGHRS and CDR2 YFSETQ. Whole-study findings and limits: Clonal expansion was seen in CD4+ and CD8+ blood T cells by week 6 at 0.1 to 3.0 mg/kg.

TCRdb keeps only in-frame clones here, not all; method: immunoSEQ multiplex PCR. The table lists about 100,000 clones, 85% to 95% of them singletons. People who had autoimmune disease history or systemic immunosuppression were excluded. Sequencing used CD4+ or CD8+ T cells sorted from blood, obtained in a trial of the OX40 agonist ivuxolimab. The TCR sequence derives from an adult with an advanced solid tumor such as melanoma, head and neck, liver or kidney cancer. This sequence joins TRBV5-1 and TRBJ2-7; D is undetermined. CDR3 region: CASSLIGYEQYF. CDR3 bases: TGCGCCAGCAGCTTGATCGGCTACGAGCAGTACTTC.